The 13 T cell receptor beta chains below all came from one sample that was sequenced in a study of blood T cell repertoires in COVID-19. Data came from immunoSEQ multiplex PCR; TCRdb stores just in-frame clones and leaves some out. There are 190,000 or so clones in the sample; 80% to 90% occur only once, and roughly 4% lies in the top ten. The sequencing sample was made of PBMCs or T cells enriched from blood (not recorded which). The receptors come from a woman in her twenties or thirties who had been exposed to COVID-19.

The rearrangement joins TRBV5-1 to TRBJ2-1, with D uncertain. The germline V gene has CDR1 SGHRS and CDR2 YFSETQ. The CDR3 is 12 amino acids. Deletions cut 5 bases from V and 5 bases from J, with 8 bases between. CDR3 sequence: CASSFSDNEQFF. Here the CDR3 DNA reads TGCGCCAGCAGTTTCAGCGACAATGAGCAGTTCTTC.

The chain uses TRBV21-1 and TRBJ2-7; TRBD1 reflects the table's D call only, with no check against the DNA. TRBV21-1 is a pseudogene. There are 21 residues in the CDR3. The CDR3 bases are TGTGCCAGCAGCAAAGCCATCGGGTTCGACAGGGGGTTCTCCAACCCTTACGAGCAGTACTTC. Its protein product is CASSKAIGFDRGFSNPYEQYF.

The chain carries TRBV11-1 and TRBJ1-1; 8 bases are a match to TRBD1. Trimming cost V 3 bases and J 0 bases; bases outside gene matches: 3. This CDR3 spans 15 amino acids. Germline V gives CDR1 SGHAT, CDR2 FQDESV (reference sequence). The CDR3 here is CASSLGQALNTEAFF. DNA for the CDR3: TGTGCCAGCAGCTTGGGACAGGCTCTGAACACTGAAGCTTTCTTT. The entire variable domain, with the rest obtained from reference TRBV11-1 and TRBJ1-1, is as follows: EAEVAQSPRYKITEKSQAVAFWCDPISGHATLYWYRQILGQGPELLVQFQDESVVDDSQLPKDRFSAERLKGVDSTLKIQPAELGDSAMYLCASSLGQALNTEAFFGQGTRLTVV.

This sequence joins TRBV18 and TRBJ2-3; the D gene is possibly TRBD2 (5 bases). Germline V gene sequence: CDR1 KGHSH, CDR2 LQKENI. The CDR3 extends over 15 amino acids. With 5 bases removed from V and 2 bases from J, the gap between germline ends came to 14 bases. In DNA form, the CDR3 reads TGTGCCAGCTCAAGTTCCAACGGGAACACAGATACGCAGTATTTT. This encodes CASSSSNGNTDTQYF.

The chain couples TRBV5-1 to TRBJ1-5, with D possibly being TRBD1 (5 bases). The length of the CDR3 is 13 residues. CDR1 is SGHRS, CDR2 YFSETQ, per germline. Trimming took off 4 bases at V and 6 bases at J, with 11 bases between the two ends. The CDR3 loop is CASSKEGAQPQHF. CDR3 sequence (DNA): TGCGCCAGCAGCAAGGAAGGGGCTCAGCCCCAGCATTTT.

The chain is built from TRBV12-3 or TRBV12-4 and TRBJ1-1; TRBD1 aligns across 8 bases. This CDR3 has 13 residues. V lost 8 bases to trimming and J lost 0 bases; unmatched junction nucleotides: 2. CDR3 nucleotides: TGTGCCAGCCGACAGGGGTTGAACACTGAAGCTTTCTTT. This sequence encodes CASRQGLNTEAFF.

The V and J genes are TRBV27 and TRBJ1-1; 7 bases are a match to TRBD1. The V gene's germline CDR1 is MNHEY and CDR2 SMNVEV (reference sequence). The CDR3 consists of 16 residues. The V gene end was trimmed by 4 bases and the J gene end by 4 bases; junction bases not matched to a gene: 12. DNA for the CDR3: TGTGCCAGCAGTTCATCAACAGGGGAACTAGGCACTGAAGCTTTCTTT. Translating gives CASSSSTGELGTEAFF.

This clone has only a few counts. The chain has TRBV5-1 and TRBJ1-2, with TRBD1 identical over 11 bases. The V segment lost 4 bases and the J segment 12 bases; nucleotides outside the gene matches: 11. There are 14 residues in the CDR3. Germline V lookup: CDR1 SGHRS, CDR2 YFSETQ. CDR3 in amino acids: CASSAGTGGSFHTF. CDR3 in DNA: TGCGCCAGCAGCGCCGGGACAGGGGGGAGTTTCCACACCTTC.

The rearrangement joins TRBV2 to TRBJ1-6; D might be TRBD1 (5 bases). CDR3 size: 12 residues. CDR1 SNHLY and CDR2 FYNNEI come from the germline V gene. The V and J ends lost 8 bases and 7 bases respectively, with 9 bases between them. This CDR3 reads CASCPGNSPLHF. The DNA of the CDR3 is TGTGCCAGCTGCCCAGGGAATTCACCCCTCCACTTT.

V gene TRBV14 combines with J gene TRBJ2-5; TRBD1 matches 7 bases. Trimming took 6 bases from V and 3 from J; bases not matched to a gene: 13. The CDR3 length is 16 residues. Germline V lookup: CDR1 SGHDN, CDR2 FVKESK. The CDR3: CASSRGGTGAEETQYF. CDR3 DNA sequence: TGTGCCAGCAGTCGTGGCGGCACAGGGGCAGAAGAGACCCAGTACTTC.

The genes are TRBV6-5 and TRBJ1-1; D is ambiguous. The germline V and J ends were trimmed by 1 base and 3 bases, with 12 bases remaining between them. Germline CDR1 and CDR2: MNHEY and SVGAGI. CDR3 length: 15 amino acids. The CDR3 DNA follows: TGTGCCAGCAGTTACTTCGCGGGTTCGGACACTGAAGCTTTCTTT. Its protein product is CASSYFAGSDTEAFF.

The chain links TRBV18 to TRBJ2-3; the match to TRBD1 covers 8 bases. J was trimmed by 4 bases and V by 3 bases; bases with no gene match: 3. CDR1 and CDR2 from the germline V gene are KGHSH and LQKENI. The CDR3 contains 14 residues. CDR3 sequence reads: CASSPGTGSDTQYF. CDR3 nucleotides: TGTGCCAGCTCACCGGGGACAGGCTCAGATACGCAGTATTTT.

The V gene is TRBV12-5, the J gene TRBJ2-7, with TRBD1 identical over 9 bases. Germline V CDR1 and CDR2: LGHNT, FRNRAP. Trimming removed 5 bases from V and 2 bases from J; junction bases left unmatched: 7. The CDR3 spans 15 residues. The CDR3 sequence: CASGAPGTGTYEQYF. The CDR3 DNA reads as TGTGCTAGTGGTGCTCCCGGGACAGGGACCTACGAGCAGTACTTC.